What follows are 29 T cell receptor beta chains derived from one specimen sequenced in a study of Ad26.COV2.S vaccination and SARS-CoV-2 variants (TCRdb year 2021). Sample treatment or condition, as interpreted from the label and publication: some 20 received Ad26.COV2.S at low or high dose, single or two shots; several received placebo; per-sample allocation not given. For vaccine and placebo recipients, repertoires were sequenced using samples collected on day 63 after the first injection. The library was generated by the immunoSEQ multiplex PCR assay. TCRdb obtained this table from immuneACCESS and retained in-frame rearrangements with V and J assigned. These tables miss some clones; where compared with another copy, unresolved V genes account for less than half of the shortfall, and the remainder is unexplained. In all, the sample holds 300,000 to 400,000 clones, and about 85% of those were seen once. Around 6.4% of the sample rests with the top ten.

The sample here was peripheral blood, taken in a trial of Ad26.COV2.S vaccine versus placebo. The source of these receptors is a person between 18 and 59 years old who received the Ad26.COV2.S COVID-19 vaccine or a placebo.

The chain links TRBV7-2 to TRBJ2-7; 9 bases are shared with TRBD2. The ends lost 5 bases at V and 6 bases at J; junction bases unmatched: 11. Germline-derived CDR1 and CDR2 are SGHTA and FQGNSA. The CDR3 has 15 residues. CDR3 residues: CASSPRFLAGAEQYF. CDR3 sequence (DNA): TGTGCCAGCAGCCCACGGTTTTTAGCGGGAGCCGAGCAGTACTTC.

There are a few counts of this clone. V and J are TRBV10-2 and TRBJ1-4; D uncertain. Deletions cut 6 bases from V and 0 bases from J, with 8 bases between. In germline, CDR1 is WSHSY, CDR2 SAAADI. CDR3 length: 14 amino acids. CDR3: CASSPIATNEKLFF. The CDR3, as DNA: TGCGCCAGCAGCCCCATCGCAACTAATGAAAAACTGTTTTTT.

The rearrangement uses TRBV3-1 (or the pseudogene TRBV3-2) and TRBJ2-3; D remains ambiguous. Germline CDR1 and CDR2: LGHDT and YNNKEL (reference sequence). The length of the CDR3 is 15 residues. V gave up 1 base and J gave up 0 bases, with 8 bases separating them. CDR3 loop: CASSQGYISTDTQYF. CDR3 sequence (DNA): TGTGCCAGCAGCCAAGGATACATAAGCACAGATACGCAGTATTTT.

The chain uses TRBV19 and TRBJ2-7; 11 bases match TRBD2. This CDR3 region has 18 residues. V dropped 4 bases and J dropped 1; count of bases not matched to a gene: 12. The germline V gene has CDR1 LNHDA and CDR2 SQIVND (reference sequence). CDR3 amino acids: CASSNLWLAGGTSYEQYF. CDR3 nucleotide sequence: TGTGCCAGTAGTAACCTTTGGCTAGCGGGAGGCACGTCCTACGAGCAGTACTTC. Complete variable domain (other parts from reference TRBV19 and TRBJ2-7): DGGITQSPKYLFRKEGQNVTLSCEQNLNHDAMYWYRQDPGQGLRLIYYSQIVNDFQKGDIAEGYSVSREKKESFPLTVTSAQKNPTAFYLCASSNLWLAGGTSYEQYFGPGTRLTVT.

With regard to this clone: A read error may account for a junction end that differs from germline. The rearrangement joins TRBV3-1 (or the pseudogene TRBV3-2) to TRBJ1-2, with no clear D. From germline, CDR1 is LGHDT and CDR2 YNNKEL (reference sequence). The CDR3 has 12 residues. The CDR3 sequence: CASTQLFGGYTF. The CDR3 DNA sequence: TGTGCCAGCACCCAATTGTTCGGTGGCTACACCTTC.

The chain combines TRBV19 with TRBJ1-2; 8 positions match TRBD1. The CDR3 covers 14 residues. CDR1 and CDR2 from the germline V gene are LNHDA and SQIVND (reference sequence). J lost 8 bases, V lost 3 bases, and 8 bases had no gene match. The CDR3 nucleotides are TGTGCCAGTAGTATGGCAGGGGGCTTCCAAGGCTACACCTTC. Encoded protein: CASSMAGGFQGYTF.

The chain has TRBV9 and TRBJ2-7, with a weak D call TRBD2 (5 bases). The CDR3 is 14 residues long. V was pared by 3 bases and J by 4 bases, with 14 bases between. Germline V gene data show CDR1 as SGDLS and CDR2 as YYNGEE. The CDR3 DNA sequence: TGTGCCAGCAGCGCCCGTCGGGGTTCTTACGAGCAGTACTTC. This codes for CASSARRGSYEQYF.

J is TRBJ2-7 and V is TRBV10-3, with 9 bases that match TRBD1. The germline gives CDR1 ENHRY, CDR2 SYGVKD. The CDR3 is made up of 15 amino acids. V lost 6 bases and J lost 3; bases outside the gene matches: 9. CDR3 DNA: TGTGCCATCAGGGGGCCGGGACAGGGTTTCTACGAGCAGTACTTC. Amino acids: CAIRGPGQGFYEQYF.

DNA for the CDR3: TGCAGTGCTAGTAAGGGGTTCCACAATGAGCAGTTCTTC. Translation gives CSASKGFHNEQFF. This sequence joins TRBV20-1 and TRBJ2-1; perhaps TRBD1 as D (5 bases). The CDR3 extends over 13 amino acids. The germline gives CDR1 DFQATT, CDR2 SNEGSKA (reference sequence). Trimming pared 3 bases from V and 5 bases from J, leaving 11 bases between.

The chain links TRBV5-4 to TRBJ2-7; D is perhaps TRBD1 (6 bases). The V end lost 1 base, the J end lost 1 base, and 15 bases lay between the germline ends. The CDR3 is made up of 16 amino acids. Germline V gives CDR1 SGHNT, CDR2 YYREEE (reference sequence). The CDR3 sequence: CASSLRALTGSYEQYF. CDR3 DNA sequence: TGTGCCAGCAGCTTGCGCGCACTTACAGGGTCCTACGAGCAGTACTTC.

This clone was detected only once. This rearrangement joins TRBV5-1 to TRBJ1-3, with 7 bases fitting TRBD1. Germline CDR1 is SGHRS and CDR2 is YFSETQ. Trimming took 4 bases from V and 3 from J; bases not matched to a gene: 4. CDR3 length: 14 residues. CDR3 in amino acids: CASSQGGVGNTIYF. The CDR3 nucleotides are TGCGCCAGCAGCCAAGGGGGCGTTGGAAACACCATATATTTT.

This chain connects TRBV10-2 to TRBJ2-7; TRBD1 might be the D (6 bases). V gave up 3 bases and J gave up 2 bases, with 17 bases separating them. The CDR3 length is 16 residues. The V gene's germline CDR1 is WSHSY and CDR2 SAAADI. Here the CDR3 reads CASSDQTGHRAYEQYF. CDR3 DNA: TGCGCCAGCAGTGACCAGACGGGGCACAGGGCCTACGAGCAGTACTTC.

The J gene is TRBJ2-1, the V gene TRBV2; D not certain. V gave up 6 bases and J gave up 5 bases, with 14 bases separating them. This CDR3 has 14 residues. CDR1 and CDR2 (germline): SNHLY, FYNNEI. The CDR3 coding sequence is TGTGCCAGCAGCGCGGCGGAGAGAAACAATGAGCAGTTCTTC. This encodes CASSAAERNNEQFF.

The rearrangement uses TRBV5-1 and TRBJ2-7, with D maybe TRBD1 (7 bases). The CDR3 totals 15 residues. V was shortened by 0 bases and J by 2 bases, with 12 bases between the two germline ends. Germline assignment: CDR1 SGHRS and CDR2 YFSETQ. The CDR3 DNA is TGCGCCAGCAGCTTGGAGTCAGGGGGGACCTACGAGCAGTACTTC. Translation: CASSLESGGTYEQYF.

The rearrangement uses TRBV6-5 and TRBJ2-7; TRBD2 matches at 8 bases. Germline trimming cut 7 bases from V and 5 bases from J; bases unmatched to any gene: 10. CDR3 length: 14 residues. Germline lookup yields CDR1 MNHEY and CDR2 SVGAGI. Here the CDR3 DNA reads TGTGCCAGCACCCCGGGACTAGTCGATAACGAGCAGTACTTC. Encoded protein: CASTPGLVDNEQYF.

The rearrangement uses TRBV7-6 and TRBJ2-3; D may be TRBD2 (6 bases). The CDR3 sequence is 19 residues long. The germline V gene encodes CDR1 SGHVS and CDR2 FNYEAQ. Trimming left V 6 bases short and J 3 bases short, with 28 bases between. CDR3 protein: CASSLLGNSPVRGTDTQYF. The CDR3 nucleotides are TGTGCCAGCAGTCTTTTAGGAAACAGTCCCGTCCGGGGGACAGATACGCAGTATTTT.

This clone was seen a single time. V usage is TRBV24-1 and J usage is TRBJ1-2; 9 bases line up with TRBD1. The V gene end was trimmed by 3 bases and the J gene end by 0 bases; junction bases not matched to a gene: 4. Germline loops: CDR1 KGHDR, CDR2 SFDVKD. The CDR3 sequence is 16 residues long. For the CDR3, the DNA is TGTGCCACCAGTGATCTAAGGGACAGGGCTAACTATGGCTACACCTTC. It translates to CATSDLRDRANYGYTF.

The J gene is TRBJ2-6, the V gene TRBV6-4, with D unresolved. This CDR3 has 14 residues. Trimming cost V 5 bases and J 0 bases, with 5 bases left between them. Looked up from germline, CDR1 is MRHNA and CDR2 is SNTAGT. CDR3 coding DNA: TGTGCCAGCAGTCCAGTCTCTGGGGCCAACGTCCTGACTTTC. Protein sequence: CASSPVSGANVLTF.

This chain links TRBV28 with TRBJ2-2; D not certain. The CDR3 covers 17 residues. V lost 5 bases and J lost 3, with 19 bases in between. CDR1 MDHEN and CDR2 SYDVKM come from the germline V gene. The DNA of the CDR3 is TGTGCCAGCAGTCCCCAGATCCTGTTGGCGGACACCGGGGAGCTGTTTTTT. This gives the protein CASSPQILLADTGELFF.

V and J are TRBV2 and TRBJ1-5; D not certain. The V and J ends lost 6 bases and 9 bases respectively, with 21 bases between them. The CDR3 consists of 15 residues. Germline CDR1 reads SNHLY; CDR2 reads FYNNEI. The CDR3 nucleotides are TGTGCCAGCAGCCCGAGTGAGGAGGGCCTAGGGCCCCAGCATTTT. Its protein product is CASSPSEEGLGPQHF.

V usage is TRBV5-4 and J usage is TRBJ1-2, with 8 nucleotides matching TRBD1. CDR1 and CDR2 from the germline V gene are SGHNT and YYREEE (reference sequence). The CDR3 loop spans 18 amino acids. V was clipped by 3 bases and J by 0 bases; unmatched bases: 13. This CDR3 reads CASSSQLTRDRPNYGYTF. The DNA of the CDR3 is TGTGCCAGCAGCTCGCAACTAACCCGGGACAGGCCTAACTATGGCTACACCTTC.

This chain uses TRBV12-3 or TRBV12-4 with TRBJ2-1; D remains unclear. Trimming pared 10 bases from V and 7 bases from J, leaving 17 bases between. This CDR3 comprises 13 residues. CDR3 sequence: CAMTRDAKNEQFF. For the CDR3, the DNA is TGTGCCATGACTCGTGACGCGAAGAATGAGCAGTTCTTC.

The chain uses TRBV30 and TRBJ2-7; no clear D gene. This CDR3 is 11 amino acids long. V gave up 2 bases and J gave up 3 bases, with 5 bases separating them. The germline CDR1 and CDR2 sequences are GTSNPN and SVGIG (reference sequence). CDR3 nucleotide sequence: TGTGCCTGGAGTAAAAGCTACGAGCAGTACTTC. Translation: CAWSKSYEQYF.

This clone showed up just once. This chain joins TRBV7-9 and TRBJ1-4; 11 positions match TRBD1. Germline trimming cut 4 bases from V and 6 bases from J; bases unmatched to any gene: 1. In germline, CDR1 is SEHNR, CDR2 FQNEAQ (reference sequence). The CDR3 is 14 amino acids. The CDR3 DNA reads as TGTGCCAGCAGCTGGACAGGGGGCTATGAAAAACTGTTTTTT. Its protein is CASSWTGGYEKLFF.

The V gene is TRBV7-2, the J gene TRBJ2-7; D might be TRBD1 (6 bases). The germline V and J ends were trimmed by 0 bases and 5 bases, with 11 bases remaining between them. The CDR3 has 14 amino acids. CDR1 SGHTA and CDR2 FQGNSA come from the germline V gene. The CDR3 DNA sequence: TGTGCCAGCAGCTTAGCTCAGGGGATCCACGAGCAGTACTTC. Its translation is CASSLAQGIHEQYF.

The gene calls are TRBV18 and TRBJ2-5; no definite D call. This CDR3 spans 12 amino acids. The germline V gene encodes CDR1 KGHSH and CDR2 LQKENI. V lost 3 bases, J lost 0 bases, and 2 bases lay in between. The CDR3 DNA is TGTGCCAGCTCACCGGACCAAGAGACCCAGTACTTC. Translated: CASSPDQETQYF.

J is TRBJ1-1 and V is TRBV7-8; D unresolved. The germline V gene encodes CDR1 SGHVS and CDR2 FQNEAQ. V was shortened by 5 bases and J by 3 bases, with 13 bases between the two germline ends. This CDR3 region has 14 residues. The CDR3 nucleotides are TGTGCCAGCAGCCGAGTCTGGAGGGACACTGAAGCTTTCTTT. Translated, it gives CASSRVWRDTEAFF.

This clone has more than one count but fewer than ten. This chain joins TRBV6-5 and TRBJ1-2; D not resolved. Germline-derived CDR1 and CDR2 are MNHEY and SVGAGI. V lost 0 bases and J 8 bases, leaving 13 bases between the germline ends. The CDR3 is 14 residues long. DNA of the CDR3: TGTGCCAGCAGTTACTCGAGGGCCGGGAACGGCTACACCTTC. This gives the protein CASSYSRAGNGYTF.

The V and J genes are TRBV9 and TRBJ2-7, with unresolved D. The CDR3 is 15 residues long. Germline V gives CDR1 SGDLS, CDR2 YYNGEE. The germline V and J ends were trimmed by 3 bases and 0 bases, with 13 bases remaining between them. Here the CDR3 DNA reads TGTGCCAGCAGCGAGAACAGTTTCCCCTCCTACGAGCAGTACTTC. Translated, it gives CASSENSFPSYEQYF.